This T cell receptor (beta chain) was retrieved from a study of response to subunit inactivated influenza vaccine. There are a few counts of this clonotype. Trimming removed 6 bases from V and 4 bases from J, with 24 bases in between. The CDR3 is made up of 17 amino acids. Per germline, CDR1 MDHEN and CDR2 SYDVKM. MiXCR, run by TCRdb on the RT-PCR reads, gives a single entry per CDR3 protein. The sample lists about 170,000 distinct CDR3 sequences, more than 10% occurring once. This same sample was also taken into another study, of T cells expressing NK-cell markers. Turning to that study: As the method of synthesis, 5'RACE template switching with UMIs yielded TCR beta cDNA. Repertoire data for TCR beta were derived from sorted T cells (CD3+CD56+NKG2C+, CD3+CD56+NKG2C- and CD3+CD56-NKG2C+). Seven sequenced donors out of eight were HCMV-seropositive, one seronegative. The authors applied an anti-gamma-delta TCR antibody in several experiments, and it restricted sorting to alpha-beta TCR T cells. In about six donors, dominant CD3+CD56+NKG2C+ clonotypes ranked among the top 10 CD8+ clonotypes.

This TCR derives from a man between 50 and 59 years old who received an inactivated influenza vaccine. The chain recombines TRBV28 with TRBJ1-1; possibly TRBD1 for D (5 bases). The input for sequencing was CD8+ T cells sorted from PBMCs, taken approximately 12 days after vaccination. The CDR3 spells CASRRGPLGPMGTEAFF. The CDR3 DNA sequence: TGTGCCAGCAGAAGGGGCCCTTTAGGGCCTATGGGCACTGAAGCTTTCTTT.